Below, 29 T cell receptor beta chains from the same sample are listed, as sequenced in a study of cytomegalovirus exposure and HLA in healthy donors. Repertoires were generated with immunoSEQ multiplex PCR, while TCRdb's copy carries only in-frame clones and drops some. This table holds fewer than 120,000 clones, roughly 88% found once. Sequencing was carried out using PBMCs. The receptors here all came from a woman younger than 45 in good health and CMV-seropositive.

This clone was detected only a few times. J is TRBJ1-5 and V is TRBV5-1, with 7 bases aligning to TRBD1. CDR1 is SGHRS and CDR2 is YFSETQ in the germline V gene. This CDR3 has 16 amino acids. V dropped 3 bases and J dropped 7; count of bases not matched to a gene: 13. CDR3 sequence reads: CASSYGPEGAGQPQHF. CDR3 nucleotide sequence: TGCGCCAGCAGCTACGGCCCCGAGGGGGCTGGGCAGCCCCAGCATTTT.

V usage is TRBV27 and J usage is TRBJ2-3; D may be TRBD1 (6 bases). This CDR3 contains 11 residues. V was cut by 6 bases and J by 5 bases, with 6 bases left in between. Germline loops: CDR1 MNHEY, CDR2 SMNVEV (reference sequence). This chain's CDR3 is CASRQGDTQYF. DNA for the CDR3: TGTGCCAGCAGACAGGGAGATACGCAGTATTTT.

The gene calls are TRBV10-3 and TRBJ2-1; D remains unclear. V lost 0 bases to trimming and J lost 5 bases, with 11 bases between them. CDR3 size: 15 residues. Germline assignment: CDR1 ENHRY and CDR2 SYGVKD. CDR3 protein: CAISESTGANNEQFF. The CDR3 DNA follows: TGTGCCATCAGTGAGTCGACCGGAGCAAACAATGAGCAGTTCTTC.

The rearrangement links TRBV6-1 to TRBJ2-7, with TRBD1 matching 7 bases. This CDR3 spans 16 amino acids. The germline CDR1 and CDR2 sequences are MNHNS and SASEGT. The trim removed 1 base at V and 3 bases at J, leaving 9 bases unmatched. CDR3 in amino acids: CASSEGSLGTVYEQYF. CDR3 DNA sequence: TGTGCCAGCAGTGAAGGGTCGCTCGGGACAGTCTACGAGCAGTACTTC.

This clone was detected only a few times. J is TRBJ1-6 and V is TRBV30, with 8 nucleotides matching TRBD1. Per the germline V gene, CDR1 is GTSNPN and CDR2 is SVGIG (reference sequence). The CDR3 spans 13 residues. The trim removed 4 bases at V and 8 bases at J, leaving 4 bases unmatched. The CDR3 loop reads CAWKGQGDSPLHF. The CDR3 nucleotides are TGTGCCTGGAAAGGACAGGGAGATTCACCCCTCCACTTT.

This CDR3 reads CASSPRDRGRNYGYTF. The CDR3 DNA sequence: TGTGCCAGCAGCCCTCGGGACAGGGGCAGGAACTATGGCTACACCTTC. The chain uses TRBV13 and TRBJ1-2, with 10 nucleotides matching TRBD1. The CDR3 has 16 amino acids. The trim removed 5 bases at V and 2 bases at J, leaving 8 bases unmatched. Germline assignment: CDR1 PRHDT and CDR2 FYEKMQ (reference sequence).

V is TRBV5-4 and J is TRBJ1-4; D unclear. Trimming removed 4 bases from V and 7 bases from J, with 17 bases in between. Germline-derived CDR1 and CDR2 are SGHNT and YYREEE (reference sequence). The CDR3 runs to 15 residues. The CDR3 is CASSLGPWESEKLFF. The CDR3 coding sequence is TGTGCCAGCAGCCTTGGCCCCTGGGAGTCTGAAAAACTGTTTTTT.

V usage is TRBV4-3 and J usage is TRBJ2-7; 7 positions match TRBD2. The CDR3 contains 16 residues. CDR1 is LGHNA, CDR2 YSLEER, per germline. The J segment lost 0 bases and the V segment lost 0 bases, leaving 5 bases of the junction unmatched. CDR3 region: CASSQELSGFSYEQYF. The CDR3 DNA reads TGCGCCAGCAGCCAAGAGCTTAGCGGGTTCTCCTACGAGCAGTACTTC.

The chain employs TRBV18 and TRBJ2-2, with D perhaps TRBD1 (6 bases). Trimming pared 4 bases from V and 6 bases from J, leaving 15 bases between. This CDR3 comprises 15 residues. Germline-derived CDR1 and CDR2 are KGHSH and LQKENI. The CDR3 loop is CASSHLDSGSGELFF. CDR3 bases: TGTGCCAGCTCACATCTGGACAGTGGGTCCGGGGAGCTGTTTTTT.

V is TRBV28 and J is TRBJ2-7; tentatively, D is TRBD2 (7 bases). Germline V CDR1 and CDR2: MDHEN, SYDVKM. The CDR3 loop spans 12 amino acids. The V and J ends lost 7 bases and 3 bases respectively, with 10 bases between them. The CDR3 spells CASTGEGYEQYF. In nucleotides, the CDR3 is TGTGCCAGCACAGGGGAGGGCTACGAGCAGTACTTC. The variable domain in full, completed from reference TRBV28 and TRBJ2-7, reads DVKVTQSSRYLVKRTGEKVFLECVQDMDHENMFWYRQDPGLGLRLIYFSYDVKMKEKGDIPEGYSVSREKKERFSLILESASTNQTSMYLCASTGEGYEQYFGPGTRLTVT.

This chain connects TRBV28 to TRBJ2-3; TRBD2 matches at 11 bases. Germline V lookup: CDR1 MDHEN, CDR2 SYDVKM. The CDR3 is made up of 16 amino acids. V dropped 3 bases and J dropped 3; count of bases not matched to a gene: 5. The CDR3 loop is CASSLATSGVTDTQYF. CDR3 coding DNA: TGTGCCAGCAGTTTGGCGACTAGCGGGGTGACAGATACGCAGTATTTT.

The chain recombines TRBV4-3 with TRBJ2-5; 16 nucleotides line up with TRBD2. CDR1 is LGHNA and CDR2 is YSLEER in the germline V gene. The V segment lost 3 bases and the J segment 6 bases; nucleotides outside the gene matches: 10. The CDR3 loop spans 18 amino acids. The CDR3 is CASSHPPGLAGGPKTQYF. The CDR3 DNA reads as TGCGCCAGCAGCCATCCGCCGGGACTAGCGGGGGGGCCGAAGACCCAGTACTTC.

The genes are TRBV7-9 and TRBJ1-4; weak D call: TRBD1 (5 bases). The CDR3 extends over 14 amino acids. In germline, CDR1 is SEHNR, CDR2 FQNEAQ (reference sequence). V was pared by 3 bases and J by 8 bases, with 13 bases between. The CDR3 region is CASSFGQGGEKLFF. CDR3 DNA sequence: TGTGCCAGCAGCTTCGGGCAGGGTGGCGAAAAACTGTTTTTT.

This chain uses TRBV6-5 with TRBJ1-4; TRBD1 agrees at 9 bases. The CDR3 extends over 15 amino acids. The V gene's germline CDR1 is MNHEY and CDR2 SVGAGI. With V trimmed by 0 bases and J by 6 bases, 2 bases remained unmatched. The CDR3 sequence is CASSYSTGGDEKLFF. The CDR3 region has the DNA TGTGCCAGCAGTTACTCGACAGGGGGGGATGAAAAACTGTTTTTT.

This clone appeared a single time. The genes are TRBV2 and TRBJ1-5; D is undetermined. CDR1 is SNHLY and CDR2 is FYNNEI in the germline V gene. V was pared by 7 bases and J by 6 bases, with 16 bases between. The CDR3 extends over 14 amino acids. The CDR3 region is CASNRAGLGQPQHF. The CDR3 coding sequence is TGTGCCAGCAACCGGGCGGGGTTGGGTCAGCCCCAGCATTTT.

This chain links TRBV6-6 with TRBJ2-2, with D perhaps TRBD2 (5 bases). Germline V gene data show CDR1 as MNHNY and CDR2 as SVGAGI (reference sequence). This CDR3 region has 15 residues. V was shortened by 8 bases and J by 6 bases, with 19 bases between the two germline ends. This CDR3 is CASLGSGKRAGELFF. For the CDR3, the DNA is TGTGCCAGCCTGGGGAGCGGTAAAAGGGCCGGGGAGCTGTTTTTT.

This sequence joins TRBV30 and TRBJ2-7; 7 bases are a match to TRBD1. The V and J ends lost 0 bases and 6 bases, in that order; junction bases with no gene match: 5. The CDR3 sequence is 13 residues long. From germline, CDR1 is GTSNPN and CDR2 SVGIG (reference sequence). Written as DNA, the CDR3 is TGTGCCTGGAGTGTACCAGGGGGTCGCGAGCAGTACTTC. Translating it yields CAWSVPGGREQYF.

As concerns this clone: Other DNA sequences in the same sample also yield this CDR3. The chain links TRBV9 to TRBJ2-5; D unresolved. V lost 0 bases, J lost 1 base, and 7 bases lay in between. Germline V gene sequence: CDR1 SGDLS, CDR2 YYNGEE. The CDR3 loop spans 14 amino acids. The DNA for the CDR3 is TGTGCCAGCAGCGTAGGATCAGGCCAAGAGACCCAGTACTTC. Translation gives CASSVGSGQETQYF.

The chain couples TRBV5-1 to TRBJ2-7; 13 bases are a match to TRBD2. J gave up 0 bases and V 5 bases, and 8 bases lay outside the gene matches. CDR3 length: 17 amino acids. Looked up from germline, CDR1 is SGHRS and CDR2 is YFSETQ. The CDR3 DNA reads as TGCGCCAGCAGTGTGACTAGCGGGAGGCCCCGCTCCTACGAGCAGTACTTC. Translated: CASSVTSGRPRSYEQYF.

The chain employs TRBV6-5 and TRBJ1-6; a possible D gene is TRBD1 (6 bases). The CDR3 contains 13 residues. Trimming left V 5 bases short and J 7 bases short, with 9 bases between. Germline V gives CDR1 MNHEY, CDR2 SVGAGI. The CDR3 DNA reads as TGTGCCAGCAGTGACAGGCCCAATTCACCCCTCCACTTT. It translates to CASSDRPNSPLHF.

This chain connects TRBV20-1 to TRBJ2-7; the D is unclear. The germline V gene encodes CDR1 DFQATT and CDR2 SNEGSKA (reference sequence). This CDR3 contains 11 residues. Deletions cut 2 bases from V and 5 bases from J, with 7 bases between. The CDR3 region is CSARPVHEQYF. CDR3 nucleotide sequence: TGCAGTGCTAGACCGGTCCACGAGCAGTACTTC.

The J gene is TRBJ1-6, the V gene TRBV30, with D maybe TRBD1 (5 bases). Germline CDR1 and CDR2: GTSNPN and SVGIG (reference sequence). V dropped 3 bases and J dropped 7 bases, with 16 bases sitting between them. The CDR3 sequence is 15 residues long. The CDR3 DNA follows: TGTGCCTGGAGCCCCGGAGGGGCGAGGAATTCACCCCTCCACTTT. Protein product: CAWSPGGARNSPLHF. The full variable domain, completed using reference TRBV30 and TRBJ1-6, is SQTIHQWPATLVQPVGSPLSLECTVEGTSNPNLYWYRQAAGRGLQLLFYSVGIGQISSEVPQNLSASRPQDRQFILSSKKLLLSDSGFYLCAWSPGGARNSPLHFGNGTRLTVT.

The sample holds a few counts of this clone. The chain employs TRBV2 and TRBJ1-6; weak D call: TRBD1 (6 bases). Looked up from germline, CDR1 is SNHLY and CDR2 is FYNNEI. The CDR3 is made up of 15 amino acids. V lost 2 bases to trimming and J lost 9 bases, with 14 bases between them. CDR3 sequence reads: CASSEWGGTSSPLHF. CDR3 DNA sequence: TGTGCCAGCAGTGAATGGGGTGGGACATCTTCACCCCTCCACTTT. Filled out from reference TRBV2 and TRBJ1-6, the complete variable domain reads EPEVTQTPSHQVTQMGQEVILRCVPISNHLYFYWYRQILGQKVEFLVSFYNNEISEKSEIFDDQFSVERPDGSNFTLKIRSTKLEDSAMYFCASSEWGGTSSPLHFGNGTRLTVT.

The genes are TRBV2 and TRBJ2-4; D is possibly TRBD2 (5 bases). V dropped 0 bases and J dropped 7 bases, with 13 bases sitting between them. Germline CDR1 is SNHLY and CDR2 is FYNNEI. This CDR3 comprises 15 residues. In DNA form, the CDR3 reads TGTGCCAGCAGTGAAGCCTCGTCTCGGAGGAACATTCAGTACTTC. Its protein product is CASSEASSRRNIQYF.

For the CDR3, the DNA is TGCAGTGCCCTAGAGGTCTACGAGCAGTACTTC. This sequence encodes CSALEVYEQYF. The V call is TRBV20-1, the J call TRBJ2-7; D gene ambiguous. Germline values: CDR1 DFQATT, CDR2 SNEGSKA (reference sequence). The CDR3 totals 11 residues. Trimming pared 6 bases from V and 3 bases from J, leaving 9 bases between.

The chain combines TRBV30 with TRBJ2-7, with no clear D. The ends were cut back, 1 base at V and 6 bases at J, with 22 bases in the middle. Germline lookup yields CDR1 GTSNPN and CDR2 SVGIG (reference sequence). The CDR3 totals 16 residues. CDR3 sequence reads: CAWSAPSTPRPREQYF. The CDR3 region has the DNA TGTGCCTGGAGTGCCCCCTCCACGCCCAGGCCTCGCGAGCAGTACTTC. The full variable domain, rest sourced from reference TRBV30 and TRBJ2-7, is SQTIHQWPATLVQPVGSPLSLECTVEGTSNPNLYWYRQAAGRGLQLLFYSVGIGQISSEVPQNLSASRPQDRQFILSSKKLLLSDSGFYLCAWSAPSTPRPREQYFGPGTRLTVT.

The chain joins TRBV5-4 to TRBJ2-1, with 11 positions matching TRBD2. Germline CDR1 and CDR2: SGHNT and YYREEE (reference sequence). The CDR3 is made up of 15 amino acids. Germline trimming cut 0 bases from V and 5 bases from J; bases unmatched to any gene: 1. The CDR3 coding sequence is TGTGCCAGCAGCTTGGGACTAGCGGGAAACAATGAGCAGTTCTTC. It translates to CASSLGLAGNNEQFF.

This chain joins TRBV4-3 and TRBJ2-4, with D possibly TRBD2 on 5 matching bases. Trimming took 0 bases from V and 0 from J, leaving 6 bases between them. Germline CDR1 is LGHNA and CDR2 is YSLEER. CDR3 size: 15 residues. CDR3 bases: TGCGCCAGCAGCCAAGACGGACTAGCCAAAAACATTCAGTACTTC. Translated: CASSQDGLAKNIQYF.

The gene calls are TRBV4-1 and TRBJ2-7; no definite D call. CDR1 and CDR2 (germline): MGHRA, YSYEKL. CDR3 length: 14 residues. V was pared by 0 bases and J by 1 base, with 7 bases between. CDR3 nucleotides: TGCGCCAGCAGCCAAGATGTGTCATCCTACGAGCAGTACTTC. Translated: CASSQDVSSYEQYF.